These 27 T cell receptor beta chains were all obtained from the same sample, sequenced in a study of blood T cell repertoires in COVID-19. Using immunoSEQ multiplex PCR, the repertoire was profiled, and TCRdb retains in-frame clones only, with some absent. The sample yields around 310,000 clones, about nine tenths seen once. Sequencing was carried out using PBMCs or T cells enriched from blood (not recorded which). The receptors derive from a young woman who had recovered from COVID-19.

The rearrangement joins TRBV9 to TRBJ2-7; 9 nucleotides agree with TRBD1. The CDR3 runs 14 residues. The J segment lost 2 bases and the V segment lost 3 bases, leaving 3 bases of the junction unmatched. Germline lookup yields CDR1 SGDLS and CDR2 YYNGEE. CDR3 sequence (DNA): TGTGCCAGCAGCGCCCGACAGGGGGCCTACGAGCAGTACTTC. Its protein is CASSARQGAYEQYF. Based on the CDR3 plus reference TRBV9 and TRBJ2-7, the full variable domain is DSGVTQTPKHLITATGQRVTLRCSPRSGDLSVYWYQQSLDQGLQFLIQYYNGEERAKGNILERFSAQQFPDLHSELNLSSLELGDSALYFCASSARQGAYEQYFGPGTRLTVT.

This chain links TRBV5-1 with TRBJ2-7; the match to TRBD2 covers 8 bases. Germline-derived CDR1 and CDR2 are SGHRS and YFSETQ. The length of the CDR3 is 14 residues. V shed 0 bases, J shed 4 bases, and the junction held 3 bases outside the gene matches. CDR3 loop: CASSLELADYEQYF. The CDR3 nucleotides are TGCGCCAGCAGCTTGGAACTAGCGGATTACGAGCAGTACTTC.

This clone was detected only a few times. The V call is TRBV27, the J call TRBJ1-1, with 8 bases that match TRBD1. CDR1 MNHEY and CDR2 SMNVEV come from the germline V gene (reference sequence). This CDR3 has 15 residues. The V segment lost 2 bases and the J segment 1 base; nucleotides outside the gene matches: 3. CDR3 in amino acids: CASSLVQGANTEAFF. In DNA form, the CDR3 reads TGTGCCAGCAGTTTAGTCCAGGGGGCGAACACTGAAGCTTTCTTT.

The chain employs TRBV2 and TRBJ2-6; possibly TRBD2 for D (5 bases). The germline V gene has CDR1 SNHLY and CDR2 FYNNEI. CDR3 size: 15 residues. The ends were cut back, 6 bases at V and 0 bases at J, with 9 bases in the middle. The CDR3 DNA follows: TGTGCCAGCAGGAGGGCCAGCTCTGGGGCCAACGTCCTGACTTTC. As protein: CASRRASSGANVLTF.

V and J are TRBV10-3 and TRBJ2-3; 9 nucleotides agree with TRBD2. Per the germline V gene, CDR1 is ENHRY and CDR2 is SYGVKD. Losses at the gene ends were 3 bases for V and 1 base for J; bases not matched to a gene: 2. The CDR3 is made up of 15 amino acids. The chain's CDR3 is CAISDRLAGTDTQYF. The CDR3 region has the DNA TGTGCCATCAGTGACCGACTAGCGGGCACAGATACGCAGTATTTT.

This chain uses TRBV19 with TRBJ1-5, with 12 bases that match TRBD1. V shed 3 bases, J shed 7 bases, and the junction held 4 bases outside the gene matches. The CDR3 covers 15 residues. The V gene's germline CDR1 is LNHDA and CDR2 SQIVND (reference sequence). CDR3 amino acids: CASSMGTGGGQPQHF. The CDR3 nucleotides read TGTGCCAGTAGTATGGGGACAGGGGGCGGCCAGCCCCAGCATTTT.

The chain joins TRBV18 to TRBJ2-6, with 8 nucleotides matching TRBD1. Germline trimming cut 4 bases from V and 4 bases from J; bases unmatched to any gene: 12. CDR1 and CDR2 (germline): KGHSH, LQKENI. The CDR3 contains 18 residues. The CDR3 loop reads CASSQNAQGAGGANVLTF. In DNA form, the CDR3 reads TGTGCCAGCTCACAGAACGCTCAGGGGGCTGGCGGGGCCAACGTCCTGACTTTC.

V is TRBV13 and J is TRBJ2-1; 7 bases align to TRBD1. Germline trimming cut 5 bases from V and 0 bases from J; bases unmatched to any gene: 7. The CDR3 consists of 16 residues. From germline, CDR1 is PRHDT and CDR2 FYEKMQ (reference sequence). Written as DNA, the CDR3 is TGTGCCAGCAGCGCGACAGGGCGAAGCTCCTACAATGAGCAGTTCTTC. Its protein is CASSATGRSSYNEQFF.

The chain carries TRBV2 and TRBJ1-2, with a weak D call TRBD1 (5 bases). CDR1 is SNHLY, CDR2 FYNNEI, per germline. The CDR3 is made up of 14 amino acids. The V end was cut by 7 bases, the J end by 5 bases, with 17 bases between. The CDR3 sequence is CASTSMTAAYGYTF. The DNA of the CDR3 is TGTGCCAGCACTTCCATGACAGCCGCTTATGGCTACACCTTC.

The chain couples TRBV19 to TRBJ2-6; 12 nucleotides match TRBD1. The CDR3 is 17 amino acids. Unmatched junction bases numbered 5, after V lost 7 bases and J lost 1 base. Germline values: CDR1 LNHDA, CDR2 SQIVND (reference sequence). The chain's CDR3 is CASNPGQGASGANVLTF. In DNA, the CDR3 is TGTGCCAGTAATCCGGGACAGGGGGCTTCTGGGGCCAACGTCCTGACTTTC.

This clone was picked up a small number of times. The rearrangement uses TRBV7-9 and TRBJ1-2, with 8 bases that match TRBD1. Germline V gene sequence: CDR1 SEHNR, CDR2 FQNEAQ (reference sequence). With 5 bases clipped from V and 10 bases from J, the junction kept 6 bases outside the gene matches. The CDR3 length is 12 residues. The CDR3 here is CASSPWTGHYTF. As DNA, the CDR3 is TGTGCCAGCAGCCCGTGGACAGGGCACTACACCTTC. Full variable domain (remainder filled in from reference TRBV7-9 and TRBJ1-2): DTGVSQNPRHKITKRGQNVTFRCDPISEHNRLYWYRQTLGQGPEFLTYFQNEAQLEKSRLLSDRFSAERPKGSFSTLEIQRTEQGDSAMYLCASSPWTGHYTFGSGTRLTVV.

The V call is TRBV5-1, the J call TRBJ2-6; possibly TRBD1 for D (5 bases). Germline CDR1 and CDR2: SGHRS and YFSETQ. V lost 3 bases and J lost 2, with 12 bases in between. The CDR3 consists of 16 residues. The CDR3 loop is CASSYRQFAGANVLTF. The CDR3 DNA follows: TGCGCCAGCAGCTACCGACAGTTTGCTGGGGCCAACGTCCTGACTTTC.

This chain uses TRBV7-8 with TRBJ1-4; no definite D call. The CDR3 has 11 amino acids. V dropped 5 bases and J dropped 12 bases, with 10 bases sitting between them. Germline V gene sequence: CDR1 SGHVS, CDR2 FQNEAQ. The CDR3 region is CASSHGAELFF. DNA for the CDR3: TGTGCCAGCAGCCACGGAGCAGAACTGTTTTTT. Together with reference TRBV7-8 and TRBJ1-4, the CDR3 gives the full variable domain: GAGVSQSPRYKVAKRGQDVALRCDPISGHVSLFWYQQALGQGPEFLTYFQNEAQLDKSGLPSDRFFAERPEGSVSTLKIQRTQQEDSAVYLCASSHGAELFFGSGTQLSVL.

The chain combines TRBV15 with TRBJ1-1, with TRBD1 identical over 9 bases. J lost 11 bases, V lost 5 bases, and 12 bases had no gene match. Looked up from germline, CDR1 is LNHNV and CDR2 is YYDKDF (reference sequence). The CDR3 is made up of 14 amino acids. In DNA form, the CDR3 reads TGTGCCACCAGCCCTAGATTAGAAGACAGGGGGGCTTTCTTT. This translates into CATSPRLEDRGAFF. The complete variable domain, with remaining parts taken from reference TRBV15 and TRBJ1-1, reads DAMVIQNPRYQVTQFGKPVTLSCSQTLNHNVMYWYQQKSSQAPKLLFHYYDKDFNNEADTPDNFQSRRPNTSFCFLDIRSPGLGDTAMYLCATSPRLEDRGAFFGQGTRLTVV.

This chain uses TRBV5-1 with TRBJ1-2, with a possible D match to TRBD1 (6 bases). Germline CDR1 is SGHRS and CDR2 is YFSETQ. The CDR3 spans 15 residues. With 0 bases removed from V and 1 base from J, the gap between germline ends came to 10 bases. CDR3 protein: CASSLGEGVNYGYTF. In DNA form, the CDR3 reads TGCGCCAGCAGCTTGGGAGAGGGGGTTAACTATGGCTACACCTTC.

The chain links TRBV27 to TRBJ2-1, with 7 nucleotides matching TRBD2. In germline, CDR1 is MNHEY, CDR2 SMNVEV (reference sequence). The J segment lost 7 bases and the V segment lost 2 bases, leaving 5 bases of the junction unmatched. The CDR3 is made up of 14 amino acids. The CDR3, as DNA: TGTGCCAGCAGTTTAGCGGGAGTAAAGAATGAGCAGTTCTTC. Amino acids: CASSLAGVKNEQFF.

This clone was counted a single time. The chain has TRBV28 and TRBJ2-1; 14 bases align to TRBD2. The CDR3 runs 17 residues. The V segment lost 8 bases and the J segment 0 bases; nucleotides outside the gene matches: 6. Per the germline V gene, CDR1 is MDHEN and CDR2 is SYDVKM. The CDR3 region is CASWRLAGGSSYNEQFF. The CDR3 nucleotides read TGTGCCAGCTGGAGACTAGCGGGAGGGAGCTCCTACAATGAGCAGTTCTTC. The full variable domain, in which reference TRBV28 and TRBJ2-1 provide the parts outside the CDR3, is DVKVTQSSRYLVKRTGEKVFLECVQDMDHENMFWYRQDPGLGLRLIYFSYDVKMKEKGDIPEGYSVSREKKERFSLILESASTNQTSMYLCASWRLAGGSSYNEQFFGPGTRLTVL.

The V and J genes are TRBV5-1 and TRBJ1-4, with a weak D call TRBD1 (5 bases). The germline V gene has CDR1 SGHRS and CDR2 YFSETQ. The CDR3 totals 16 residues. Trimming left V 1 base short and J 7 bases short, with 17 bases between. CDR3 protein: CASSLTGIGSGEKLFF. The CDR3 DNA sequence: TGCGCCAGCAGCTTGACAGGTATAGGCTCGGGTGAAAAACTGTTTTTT.

The V gene is TRBV5-5, the J gene TRBJ2-3; 7 bases agree with TRBD1. The CDR3 contains 14 residues. V lost 4 bases and J lost 3; bases outside the gene matches: 5. CDR1 SGHKS and CDR2 YYEKEE come from the germline V gene (reference sequence). Here the CDR3 reads CASSIVTGTDTQYF. The CDR3 region has the DNA TGTGCCAGCAGCATAGTGACAGGGACAGATACGCAGTATTTT.

This clone was seen more than once but under ten times. This rearrangement joins TRBV11-2 to TRBJ1-4; D is possibly TRBD1 (6 bases). Trimming removed 3 bases at V and 6 bases at J, with 11 bases between. CDR3 length equals 14 residues. Germline V CDR1 and CDR2: SGHAT, FQNNGV. For the CDR3, the DNA is TGTGCCAGCAGCTTCGGGACACGCTATGAAAAACTGTTTTTT. Its translation: CASSFGTRYEKLFF. Combining the CDR3 with reference TRBV11-2 and TRBJ1-4 gives the whole variable domain EAGVAQSPRYKIIEKRQSVAFWCNPISGHATLYWYQQILGQGPKLLIQFQNNGVVDDSQLPKDRFSAERLKGVDSTLKIQPAKLEDSAVYLCASSFGTRYEKLFFGSGTQLSVL.

The chain links TRBV30 to TRBJ2-2; a possible D gene is TRBD1 (5 bases). Germline-derived CDR1 and CDR2 are GTSNPN and SVGIG (reference sequence). Trimming shortened V by 6 bases and J by 3 bases, and 8 bases separated the two germline ends. The CDR3 contains 12 residues. CDR3 in DNA: TGTGCCTGCAGCAGGGACACCGGGGAGCTGTTTTTT. Protein: CACSRDTGELFF.

The chain is built from TRBV6-5 and TRBJ2-1; possible D gene TRBD2, 7 bases. Germline values: CDR1 MNHEY, CDR2 SVGAGI. CDR3 length equals 12 residues. V shed 5 bases and J shed 7 bases, with 9 bases lying between them. CDR3 in amino acids: CASSRGGNEQFF. DNA for the CDR3: TGTGCCAGCAGTAGGGGGGGGAATGAGCAGTTCTTC.

V is TRBV18 and J is TRBJ1-5; weak D call: TRBD1 (6 bases). V lost 1 base, J lost 1 base, and 20 bases lay in between. CDR1 is KGHSH and CDR2 is LQKENI in the germline V gene. The CDR3 runs 19 residues. Written as DNA, the CDR3 is TGTGCCAGCTCACCACGAATTCTCAGGGGATATCTCAGCAATCAGCCCCAGCATTTT. Translated, it gives CASSPRILRGYLSNQPQHF.

The rearrangement joins TRBV4-3 to TRBJ2-7; 7 positions agree with TRBD1. V gave up 0 bases and J gave up 4 bases; unmatched junction bases: 9. Germline CDR1 reads LGHNA; CDR2 reads YSLEER. The CDR3 is 16 residues long. The DNA of the CDR3 is TGCGCCAGCAGCCAAGACAGAACGACAGGGACATACGAGCAGTACTTC. Its translation: CASSQDRTTGTYEQYF.

The chain is built from TRBV5-8 and TRBJ1-1, with TRBD1 as a possible D gene (5 bases). The CDR3 is made up of 15 amino acids. Germline-derived CDR1 and CDR2 are SGHTS and YDEGEE. Trimming stripped 7 bases from V and 4 bases from J, with 20 bases between. The CDR3 region is CASLKPGTGGTEAFF. The DNA for the CDR3 is TGTGCCAGCCTTAAACCAGGGACTGGTGGCACTGAAGCTTTCTTT.

This chain connects TRBV4-2 to TRBJ2-7, with 15 nucleotides matching TRBD2. The CDR3 loop spans 19 amino acids. CDR1 LGHNA and CDR2 YNFKEQ come from the germline V gene. V was clipped by 3 bases and J by 6 bases; unmatched bases: 15. The CDR3 nucleotides are TGTGCCAGCAGCCAGATACTACCTGGACTAGCGGGAGGGGCGGGCGAGCAGTACTTC. It translates to CASSQILPGLAGGAGEQYF.

The CDR3 spells CASSTGSAYSGYTF. The CDR3 coding sequence is TGTGCCAGCAGCACAGGAAGTGCCTATAGTGGCTACACCTTC. V and J are TRBV13 and TRBJ1-2; a weak D match, TRBD1 (5 bases). The V and J ends lost 5 bases and 7 bases respectively, with 17 bases between them. CDR3 length equals 14 residues. Germline values: CDR1 PRHDT, CDR2 FYEKMQ (reference sequence).